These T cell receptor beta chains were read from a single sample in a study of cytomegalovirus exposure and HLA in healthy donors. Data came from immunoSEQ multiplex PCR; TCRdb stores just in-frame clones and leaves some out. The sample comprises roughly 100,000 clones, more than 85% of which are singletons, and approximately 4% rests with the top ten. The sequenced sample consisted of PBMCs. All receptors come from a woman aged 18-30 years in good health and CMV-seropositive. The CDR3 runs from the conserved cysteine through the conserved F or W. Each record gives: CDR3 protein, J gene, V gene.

CDR3 protein: CATGGRGQPQHF
J gene: TRBJ1-5
V gene: TRBV10-3

CDR3 protein: CASSEGGAGNTIYF
J gene: TRBJ1-3
V gene: TRBV6-1

CDR3 protein: CASSLGQGPYNEQFF
J gene: TRBJ2-1
V gene: TRBV7-2

CDR3 protein: CASSLESIEDTQYF
J gene: TRBJ2-3
V gene: TRBV5-4

CDR3 protein: CASSYSGGTYGYTF
J gene: TRBJ1-2
V gene: TRBV6-6

CDR3 protein: CASRLAGEKEQYF
J gene: TRBJ2-7
V gene: TRBV28

CDR3 protein: CASSGTGDGETQYF
J gene: TRBJ2-5
V gene: TRBV10-2

CDR3 protein: CASSQDGWRENTGELFF
J gene: TRBJ2-2
V gene: TRBV4-1

CDR3 protein: CSARDEGLNEKLFF
J gene: TRBJ1-4
V gene: TRBV29-1

CDR3 protein: CASSIRTGGMDSPLHF
J gene: TRBJ1-6
V gene: TRBV19

CDR3 protein: CAIRQGAIGYEQYF
J gene: TRBJ2-7
V gene: TRBV10-3

CDR3 protein: CASSMDRVTLGYTF
J gene: TRBJ1-2
V gene: TRBV28

CDR3 protein: CASSFQQGAVGYGYTF
J gene: TRBJ1-2
V gene: TRBV7-9

CDR3 protein: CSVEDPRTGKLFF
J gene: TRBJ1-4
V gene: TRBV29-1

CDR3 protein: CASSVRLGSYNEQFF
J gene: TRBJ2-1
V gene: TRBV9

CDR3 protein: CASSGDREYPGEQYF
J gene: TRBJ2-7
V gene: TRBV6-1

CDR3 protein: CASSLTRGLYF
J gene: TRBJ2-7
V gene: TRBV7-3

CDR3 protein: CASSFGGAFTYEQYF
J gene: TRBJ2-7
V gene: TRBV28

CDR3 protein: CSVEPTRETQYF
J gene: TRBJ2-5
V gene: TRBV29-1

CDR3 protein: CASSERTGVFEQYF
J gene: TRBJ2-7
V gene: TRBV18

CDR3 protein: CASSFGQGWNNEQFF
J gene: TRBJ2-1
V gene: TRBV5-1

CDR3 protein: CSVDGLAREQYF
J gene: TRBJ2-7
V gene: TRBV29-1

CDR3 protein: CASARSSYSNQPQHF
J gene: TRBJ1-5
V gene: TRBV6-5

CDR3 protein: CASSEGKGQINEKLFF
J gene: TRBJ1-4
V gene: TRBV2

CDR3 protein: CASWTGVYEQYF
J gene: TRBJ2-7
V gene: TRBV6-1

CDR3 protein: CASSTRTDNSPLHF
J gene: TRBJ1-6
V gene: TRBV19

CDR3 protein: CASSSWDKNTGELFF
J gene: TRBJ2-2
V gene: TRBV27

CDR3 protein: CASSVEPSEDTQYF
J gene: TRBJ2-3
V gene: TRBV9

CDR3 protein: CASSLYGRGIDEQYF
J gene: TRBJ2-7
V gene: TRBV5-1

CDR3 protein: CASSLWGTGGYNEQFF
J gene: TRBJ2-1
V gene: TRBV5-1

CDR3 protein: CATQITYDRVLTKTQYF
J gene: TRBJ2-5
V gene: TRBV15